These T cell receptor beta chains were read from a single sample in a study of CD8+CD57+ T cells in acquired aplastic anemia. TCRdb redid the calling of the reads with MiXCR, one entry per CDR3 protein. Of more than 150,000 distinct CDR3 sequences listed, 48% are singletons. Material for sequencing was sorted CD4+, CD8+, or CD8+CD57+ T cells (not recorded which) from PBMCs. The receptors shown here come from a human donor with aplastic anemia. Both conserved end residues are part of each CDR3. A D gene is named only where the DNA matches it firmly. Size tells how often a clone was seen (once, few, many) or the class of an expanded clone, and some rows leave it out.

>TRBJ2-1|NA|many|TRBV5-1
TGCGCCAGCAGCTTGGCCGGGGAGCAGTTCTTC
CASSLAGEQFF
>TRBJ1-2|NA|NA|TRBV19
TGTGCCAGTAAGTGGGGATCCTATGATGGCTACACCTTC
CASKWGSYDGYTF
>TRBJ2-3|TRBD2|NA|TRBV19
TGTGCCAGCCGGACTAGCACACCAGGGGATACGCAGTATTTT
CASRTSTPGDTQYF
>TRBJ1-1|NA|NA|TRBV10-3
TGTGCCATCGGAGCCCCCCCCGAAGCTTTCTTT
CAIGAPPEAFF
>TRBJ2-3|NA|NA|TRBV7-3
TGTGCCAGCAGCAACCCGGACAGCACAGATACGCAGTATTTT
CASSNPDSTDTQYF
>TRBJ2-3|NA|NA|TRBV10-3
TGTGCCATCAGCCAGACTAGTAGTACAGATACGCAGTATTTT
CAISQTSSTDTQYF
>TRBJ2-7|TRBD2|NA|TRBV20-1
TGCAGTGCTAGCAGGGACTATGGGTCAAATTGGGAGCAGTACTTC
CSASRDYGSNWEQYF
>TRBJ2-5|TRBD1|few|TRBV20-1
TGCAGTGCTAGTAGGACAGGGGGTAGTGGGACCCAGTACTTC
CSASRTGGSGTQYF
>TRBJ2-5|TRBD2|many|TRBV5-1
TGCGCCAGCAGCTGGGGACTAGCAGGAGAGACCCAGTACTTC
CASSWGLAGETQYF
>TRBJ1-2|NA|many|TRBV5-4
TGTGCCAGCAGCTCGGTGGGGGCCGGGTATGGCTACACCTTC
CASSSVGAGYGYTF
>TRBJ1-2|NA|NA|TRBV2
TGTGCCAGCAGCACACTACAGGGAGGCTATGGCTACACCTTC
CASSTLQGGYGYTF
>TRBJ1-2|NA|NA|TRBV7-2
TGTGCCAGTATCCCACTAGCGGGACCCTATGGCTACACCTTC
CASIPLAGPYGYTF
>TRBJ1-1|NA|NA|TRBV7-6
TGTGCCAGCAGCTCGGGGGCAGGGTCCACTGAAGCTTTCTTT
CASSSGAGSTEAFF
>TRBJ2-7|NA|NA|TRBV27
TGTGCCAGCAGTTTAGGGGGGGCGATCCCCTACGAGCAGTACTTC
CASSLGGAIPYEQYF
>TRBJ1-5|NA|NA|TRBV10-3
TGTGCCACCTCGGTTCTGGATAGCAATCAGCCCCAGCATTTT
CATSVLDSNQPQHF
>TRBJ1-1|NA|NA|TRBV20-1
TGCAGTGGGCAGGTGAGGAACACTGAAGCTTTCTTT
CSGQVRNTEAFF
>TRBJ1-5|NA|NA|TRBV20-1
TGCAGTGCTAGAGAAGGCAGCAGTCAGCCCCAGCATTTT
CSAREGSSQPQHF
>TRBJ1-1|TRBD1|many|TRBV10-3
TGTGCCATCCGACAGGGCTTGAACACTGAAGCTTTCTTT
CAIRQGLNTEAFF
>TRBJ2-3|NA|many|TRBV5-1
TGCGCCAGCAGCCCGGGGGTGGACAGTTACACAGATACGCAGTATTTT
CASSPGVDSYTDTQYF
>TRBJ2-7|NA|NA|TRBV20-1
TGCAGTGCTAAGAGGTTCTACGAGCAGTACTTC
CSAKRFYEQYF
>TRBJ2-7|NA|few|TRBV7-6
TGTGCCAGCAGCTTAGACAGCCGCTACGAGCAGTACTTC
CASSLDSRYEQYF
>TRBJ2-6|TRBD1|many|TRBV14
TGTGCCAGCAACACAGGGGTGGGGGCCAACGTCCTGACTTTC
CASNTGVGANVLTF
>TRBJ2-3|NA|many|TRBV7-9
TGTGCCAGCAGCGTAGCGGATACGCAGTATTTT
CASSVADTQYF
>TRBJ1-1|NA|NA|TRBV15
TGTGCCACCAGCAGAGATAGTGAGAACACTGAAGCTTTCTTT
CATSRDSENTEAFF
>TRBJ2-7|NA|NA|TRBV7-2
TGTGCCAGCAGCGCAGTCAGGTTGCAGTACTTC
CASSAVRLQYF
>TRBJ2-2|NA|NA|TRBV20-1
TGCAGTGCTACCCACACCGGGGAGCTGTTTTTT
CSATHTGELFF
>TRBJ2-1|NA|NA|TRBV2
TGTGCCAGCAGTGACAGTTACAATGAGCAGTCCTTC
CASSDSYNEQSF
>TRBJ2-2|TRBD2|many|TRBV7-6
TGTGCCAGCAGCCAGGCGGCGGGAGAATTGGCCGGGGAGCTGTTTTTT
CASSQAAGELAGELFF
>TRBJ1-2|TRBD1|NA|TRBV6-5
TGTGCCAGCAGTTACTCGCGGACAGGGGGAAACTATGGCTACACCTTC
CASSYSRTGGNYGYTF
>TRBJ1-2|NA|few|TRBV10-3
TGTGCCATCAGTGGACAGGACTATGGCTACACCTTC
CAISGQDYGYTF
>TRBJ2-5|NA|many|TRBV20-1
TGCAGTGCCAACGGAGGAGGCCCAGAGACCCAGTACTTC
CSANGGGPETQYF
>TRBJ2-5|TRBD1|NA|TRBV9
TGTGCCAGCAGCGTTCGGACAGGGCAGACCCAGTACTTC
CASSVRTGQTQYF
>TRBJ1-2|TRBD1|few|TRBV24-1
TGTGCCACCAGTGCCCCCACCGGGACAGGTGTTTATGGCTACACCTTC
CATSAPTGTGVYGYTF
>TRBJ2-3|NA|many|TRBV7-6
TGTGCCAGCAGCTCCCAAAGTACTTATACGCAGTATTTT
CASSSQSTYTQYF
>TRBJ2-2|NA|NA|TRBV7-7
TGTGCCAGCAGGGACGCAACGAACACCGGGGAGCTGTTTTTT
CASRDATNTGELFF
>TRBJ1-1|TRBD1|NA|TRBV24-1
TGTGCCACCAGTCCTGGTTTACAGGGGCCGAGGAACACTGAAGCTTTCTTT
CATSPGLQGPRNTEAFF
>TRBJ2-6|TRBD1|NA|TRBV12-3/TRBV12-4
TGTGCCAGCAACCAGGGGCCCGGCGGACAGGGTTTTTCTGGGGCCAACGTCCTGACTTTC
CASNQGPGGQGFSGANVLTF
>TRBJ2-1|NA|once|TRBV19
TGTGCCAGTAGTATCCCAAACAATGAGCAGTTCTTC
CASSIPNNEQFF
>TRBJ2-7|NA|many|TRBV10-3
TGTGCCATCAGTGAGTCGACATTTCGCTACGAGCAGTACTTC
CAISESTFRYEQYF
>TRBJ2-3|TRBD2|many|TRBV20-1
TGCAGTGCTGGACTCCGGGAGGGCCTAGTTACGCAGTATTTT
CSAGLREGLVTQYF
>TRBJ2-2|NA|NA|TRBV7-9
TGTGCCAGCAGCCTAGTTCCGAACACCGGGGAGCTGTTTTTT
CASSLVPNTGELFF
>TRBJ1-1|NA|few|TRBV3-1
TGTGCCAGCAGCCCCCTGGGAGACACTGAAGCTTTCTTT
CASSPLGDTEAFF
>TRBJ2-3|NA|NA|TRBV25-1
TGTGCCAGCAGTGCGTCCTCCGGGACTCAACGCCCAGATACGCAGTATTTT
CASSASSGTQRPDTQYF
>TRBJ2-4|NA|few|TRBV5-1
TGCGCCAGCAGCTCTGGACATGGAAAAAACATTCAGTACTTC
CASSSGHGKNIQYF
>TRBJ2-7|NA|NA|TRBV19
TGTGCCAGTAGTATAGCCGGTTCGGGGGAGCAGTACTTC
CASSIAGSGEQYF
>TRBJ2-7|TRBD2|NA|TRBV5-6
TGTGCCAGCAGCTTGAGTCCGGGGACTAGCTCCGAGCAGTACTTC
CASSLSPGTSSEQYF
>TRBJ1-6|NA|once|TRBV6-4
TGTGCCAGCAGTGACTCGCGGGATCCTAATTCACCCCTCCACTTT
CASSDSRDPNSPLHF
>TRBJ2-2|NA|once|TRBV7-9
TGTGCCAGCACACCGCCGGCGAGCACCGGGGAGCTGTTTTTT
CASTPPASTGELFF
>TRBJ2-1|TRBD2|NA|TRBV10-2
TGCGCCAGCAGTGAGAACGGGGGGGCATATGAGCAGTTCTTC
CASSENGGAYEQFF
>TRBJ2-5|TRBD2|NA|TRBV20-1
TGCAGTGCTAGGAGCGGGGCGCGGGGCGGGGAGACCCAGTACTTC
CSARSGARGGETQYF
>TRBJ2-7|NA|NA|TRBV10-1
TGCGCCACTCCTAGGCGACGGGGGACACCCTTCTACGAGCGGTACTTC
CATPRRRGTPFYERYF
>TRBJ2-3|TRBD2|many|TRBV20-1
TGCAGTGCCGTACTAGCGGGGGGACGAGATACGCAGTATTTT
CSAVLAGGRDTQYF
>TRBJ2-2|NA|NA|TRBV15
TGTGCCACCAGCAGAGATATGGGGACCGGGGAGCTGTTTTTT
CATSRDMGTGELFF
>TRBJ1-1|NA|NA|TRBV27
TGTGCCAGCAGTTTATCCCACATGGGTACTGAAGCTTTCTTT
CASSLSHMGTEAFF
>TRBJ1-6|TRBD1|many|TRBV20-1
TGCAGTGCGAAGACAGGGTATAATTCACCCCTCCACTTT
CSAKTGYNSPLHF